In this sample, the clone carrying this T cell receptor beta chain turned up a few times. The record originates from a study of human T cells and chemical hapten exposure. Study-level background: For sensitization, 2% DPC was applied to a 2 cm by 2 cm patch of upper inner arm skin.

MiXCR, applied by TCRdb to the RACE reads, yields one record per CDR3 protein. The sample yields roughly 110,000 distinct CDR3 sequences, less than 15% seen once. In germline, CDR1 is MNHEY, CDR2 SVGEGT. CDR3 size: 13 residues. The V and J ends lost 5 bases and 4 bases respectively, with 9 bases between them. Time point defined: pre-sensitization, week 0. As to treatment: therapeutic diphenylcyclopropenone sensitization with weekly scalp DPC. This receptor was obtained from a woman in her forties or fifties with alopecia areata. Some clones in this sample may be carry-over from other donors' samples. This specimen consisted of whole blood, obtained in connection with sensitization to the hapten diphenylcyclopropenone (DPC). The chain has TRBV6-2 or TRBV6-3 and TRBJ1-5; D not resolved. The CDR3 nucleotides read TGTGCCAGCAGTGATCCGGGGAATCAGCCCCAGCATTTT. Amino acids: CASSDPGNQPQHF.